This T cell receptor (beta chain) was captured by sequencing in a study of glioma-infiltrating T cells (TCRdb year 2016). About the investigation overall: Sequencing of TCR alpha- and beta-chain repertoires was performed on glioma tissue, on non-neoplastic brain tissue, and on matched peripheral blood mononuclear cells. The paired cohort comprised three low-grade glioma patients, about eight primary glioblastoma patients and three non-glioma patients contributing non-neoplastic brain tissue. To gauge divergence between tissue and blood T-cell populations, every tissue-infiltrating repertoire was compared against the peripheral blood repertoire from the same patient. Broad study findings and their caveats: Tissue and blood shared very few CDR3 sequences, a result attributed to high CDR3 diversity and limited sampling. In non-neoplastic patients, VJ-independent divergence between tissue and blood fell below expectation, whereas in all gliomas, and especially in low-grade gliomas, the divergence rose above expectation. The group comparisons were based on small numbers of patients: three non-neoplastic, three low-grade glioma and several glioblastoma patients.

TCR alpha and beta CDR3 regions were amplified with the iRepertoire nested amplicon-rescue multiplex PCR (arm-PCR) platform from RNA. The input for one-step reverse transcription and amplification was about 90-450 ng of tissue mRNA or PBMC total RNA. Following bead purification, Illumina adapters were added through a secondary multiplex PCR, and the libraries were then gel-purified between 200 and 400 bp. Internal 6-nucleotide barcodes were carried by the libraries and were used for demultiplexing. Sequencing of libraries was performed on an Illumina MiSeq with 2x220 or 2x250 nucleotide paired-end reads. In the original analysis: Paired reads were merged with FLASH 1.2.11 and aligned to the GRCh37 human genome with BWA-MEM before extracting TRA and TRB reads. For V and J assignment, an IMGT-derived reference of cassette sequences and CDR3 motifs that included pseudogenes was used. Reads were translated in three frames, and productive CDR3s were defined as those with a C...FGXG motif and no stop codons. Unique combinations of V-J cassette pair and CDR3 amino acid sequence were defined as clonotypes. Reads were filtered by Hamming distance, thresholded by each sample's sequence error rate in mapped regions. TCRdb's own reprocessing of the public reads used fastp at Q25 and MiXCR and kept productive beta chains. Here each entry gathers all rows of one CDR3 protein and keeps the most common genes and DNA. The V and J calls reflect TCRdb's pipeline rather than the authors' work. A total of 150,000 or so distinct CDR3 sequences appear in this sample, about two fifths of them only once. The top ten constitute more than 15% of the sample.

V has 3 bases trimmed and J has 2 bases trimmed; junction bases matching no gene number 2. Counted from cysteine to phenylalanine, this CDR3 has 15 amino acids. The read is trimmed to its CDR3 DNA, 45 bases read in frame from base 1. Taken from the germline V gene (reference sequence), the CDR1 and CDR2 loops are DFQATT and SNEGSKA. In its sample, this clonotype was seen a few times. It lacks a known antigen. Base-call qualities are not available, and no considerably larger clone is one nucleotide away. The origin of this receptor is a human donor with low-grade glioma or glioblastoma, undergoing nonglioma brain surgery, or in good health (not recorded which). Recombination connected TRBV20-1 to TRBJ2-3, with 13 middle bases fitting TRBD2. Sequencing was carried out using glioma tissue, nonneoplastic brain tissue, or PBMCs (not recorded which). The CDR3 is CSASGLAGVTDTQYF. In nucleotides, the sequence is TGCAGTGCTAGCGGACTAGCGGGAGTCACAGATACGCAGTATTTT.